The T cell receptor (beta chain) under discussion was sequenced for a study of cytomegalovirus exposure and HLA in healthy donors. The sample holds one count of this clone. A read error may account for a junction end that differs from germline. Germline CDR1 is SEHNR and CDR2 is FQNEAQ (reference sequence). The CDR3 loop spans 12 amino acids. The PCR had 60 Vbeta and 13 Jbeta primers. Some clones are missing from TCRdb's copy, which holds only in-frame ones; the method was immunoSEQ multiplex PCR. The profile shows about 160,000 clones, around 85% of them singletons. V is TRBV7-9 and J is TRBJ2-7; D may be TRBD1 (6 bases). The sequence came from a man aged 35 to 55 in good health and CMV-seronegative. The source material was PBMCs. The CDR3 nucleotides read TGTTCCAGCAGCTTAGCTACGGGACATCCGTACTTC. This sequence encodes CSSSLATGHPYF.